Sequencing of this T cell receptor beta chain was carried out in a study of Graves' ophthalmopathy and Graves' hyperthyroidism. General study findings and limits: Distinction of ophthalmopathy from stable hyperthyroidism by a 13-signature model reached approximately 90% sensitivity and 65% to 83% specificity. Blood contained most expanded thyroid clonotypes exceeding 0.001 frequency.

The CDR3 has 13 amino acids. Germline V gene sequence: CDR1 LNHDA, CDR2 SQIVND (reference sequence). Certain patients were not enrolled. These were patients with other autoimmune diseases, uncontrolled infections, pregnancy or lactation. TCR beta CDR3 amplification used RNA transcripts. HTBI-primed RT-PCR formed the first round, and a multiplex PCR formed the second. TCRdb re-derived calls from the multiplex PCR reads in MiXCR, one entry per CDR3 protein. This sample has over a million distinct CDR3 sequences; about two fifths occur once, and the top ten carry more than 9.5%. This clonotype was picked up many times. Its antigen is not identified.

The sample consisted of peripheral blood or thyroid tissue (not recorded which). The chain carries TRBV19 and TRBJ1-3, with D hard to call. This receptor was obtained from an adult man with Graves' hyperthyroidism. In DNA, the CDR3 is TGTGCTACACGGCCGGGCCCTGGAAACACCATATATTTT. Translating it yields CATRPGPGNTIYF. The complete variable domain, with remaining parts taken from reference TRBV19 and TRBJ1-3, reads DGGITQSPKYLFRKEGQNVTLSCEQNLNHDAMYWYRQDPGQGLRLIYYSQIVNDFQKGDIAEGYSVSREKKESFPLTVTSAQKNPTAFYLCATRPGPGNTIYFGEGSWLTVV.